What follows are 28 T cell receptor beta chains derived from one specimen sequenced in a study of blood T cell repertoires in COVID-19. TCRdb keeps only in-frame clones here, not all; method: immunoSEQ multiplex PCR. The profile shows roughly 400,000 clones, nearly 90% of them singletons. The source material was PBMCs or T cells enriched from blood (not recorded which). These receptors came from a woman under 40 who had recovered from COVID-19.

The chain recombines TRBV28 with TRBJ2-2, with D possibly matching TRBD1 (6 bases). This CDR3 comprises 15 residues. Germline values: CDR1 MDHEN, CDR2 SYDVKM. V lost 7 bases, J lost 3 bases, and 15 bases lay in between. The DNA for the CDR3 is TGTGCCAGCAAGCAGGGGCGGTTGGACACCGGGGAGCTGTTTTTT. This translates into CASKQGRLDTGELFF.

This clone was observed a handful of times. The genes are TRBV6-1 and TRBJ1-2; a possible D gene is TRBD1 (6 bases). Germline V gene lookup returns CDR1 MNHNS and CDR2 SASEGT. The CDR3 runs to 17 residues. V lost 3 bases and J 2 bases, leaving 19 bases between the germline ends. CDR3 sequence (DNA): TGTGCCAGCAGTGAGATCAGGGGTGGTACTGGAAACTATGGCTACACCTTC. Amino acids: CASSEIRGGTGNYGYTF.

This chain links TRBV6-2 or TRBV6-3 with TRBJ2-1, with 7 bases lining up with TRBD2. Germline trimming cut 2 bases from V and 5 bases from J; bases unmatched to any gene: 9. From germline, CDR1 is MNHEY and CDR2 SVGEGT. This CDR3 region has 16 residues. CDR3 bases: TGTGCCAGCAGTTACCGGGGGGACCCTCCCCACAATGAGCAGTTCTTC. Translation: CASSYRGDPPHNEQFF.

This clone was detected once. V is TRBV28 and J is TRBJ1-4; D gene unclear. CDR3 length: 14 amino acids. Trimming took 5 bases from V and 8 from J, leaving 15 bases between them. CDR1 is MDHEN, CDR2 SYDVKM, per germline. The CDR3, as DNA: TGTGCCAGCAGTCCCCGGCGGGGAATCGAAAAACTGTTTTTT. It specifies CASSPRRGIEKLFF. Looking up the rest from reference TRBV28 and TRBJ1-4 gives the full variable domain: DVKVTQSSRYLVKRTGEKVFLECVQDMDHENMFWYRQDPGLGLRLIYFSYDVKMKEKGDIPEGYSVSREKKERFSLILESASTNQTSMYLCASSPRRGIEKLFFGSGTQLSVL.

This rearrangement joins TRBV10-2 to TRBJ1-1; D not resolved. The CDR3 sequence is 12 residues long. CDR1 and CDR2 from the germline V gene are WSHSY and SAAADI. V was shortened by 7 bases and J by 6 bases, with 12 bases between the two germline ends. CDR3 coding DNA: TGCGCCAGCAACGAGCGGGCAGCTGAAGCTTTCTTT. Translation: CASNERAAEAFF.

The chain uses TRBV6-5 and TRBJ2-7; 14 bases fit TRBD2. Trimming cost V 0 bases and J 13 bases; bases outside gene matches: 8. This CDR3 has 15 residues. Per the germline V gene, CDR1 is MNHEY and CDR2 is SVGAGI. This CDR3 is CASSYSGTSGSLQYF. CDR3 DNA sequence: TGTGCCAGCAGTTACTCTGGGACTAGCGGGAGTCTGCAATACTTC.

This chain uses TRBV19 with TRBJ1-5; 8 nucleotides align to TRBD1. Germline V CDR1 and CDR2: LNHDA, SQIVND (reference sequence). V was clipped by 5 bases and J by 4 bases; unmatched bases: 13. This CDR3 contains 17 residues. CDR3 nucleotide sequence: TGTGCCAGTAGTCCCCAGGACAGGGAAATTGGGAATCAGCCCCAGCATTTT. Amino acids: CASSPQDREIGNQPQHF. The variable domain in full, completed from reference TRBV19 and TRBJ1-5, reads DGGITQSPKYLFRKEGQNVTLSCEQNLNHDAMYWYRQDPGQGLRLIYYSQIVNDFQKGDIAEGYSVSREKKESFPLTVTSAQKNPTAFYLCASSPQDREIGNQPQHFGDGTRLSIL.

The DNA of the CDR3 is TGTGCCAGCCAAAGGGGGCCTAATCAGCCCCAGCATTTT. It translates to CASQRGPNQPQHF. The chain joins TRBV5-4 to TRBJ1-5, with 7 nucleotides matching TRBD1. V dropped 7 bases and J dropped 4; count of bases not matched to a gene: 5. The CDR3 has 13 residues. CDR1 and CDR2 (germline): SGHNT, YYREEE (reference sequence).

The rearrangement links TRBV7-9 to TRBJ1-3; 8 bases are a match to TRBD1. Germline values: CDR1 SEHNR, CDR2 FQNEAQ (reference sequence). The CDR3 is 15 amino acids. With 8 bases clipped from V and 2 bases from J, the junction kept 8 bases outside the gene matches. Here the CDR3 reads CASCDGQGTGNTIYF. The CDR3 nucleotides read TGTGCCAGCTGTGATGGACAGGGCACTGGAAACACCATATATTTT.

The V gene is TRBV28, the J gene TRBJ2-3, with TRBD2 matching 8 bases. The CDR3 is 16 amino acids. Germline V gene sequence: CDR1 MDHEN, CDR2 SYDVKM. The V segment lost 7 bases and the J segment 2 bases; nucleotides outside the gene matches: 11. The CDR3 nucleotides read TGTGCCAGCAAGGGGTACTGGCGGGAGGCCACAGATACGCAGTATTTT. Encoded protein: CASKGYWREATDTQYF.

This chain connects TRBV10-3 to TRBJ2-5, with a tentative D call TRBD2 (6 bases). The V end was cut by 2 bases, the J end by 5 bases, with 15 bases between. From germline, CDR1 is ENHRY and CDR2 SYGVKD. This CDR3 comprises 15 residues. The CDR3 reads CAISERAGYDETQYF. The CDR3 coding sequence is TGTGCCATCAGTGAGCGGGCGGGGTACGACGAGACCCAGTACTTC.

The V gene is TRBV30, the J gene TRBJ1-2; no reliable D call. The CDR3 has 13 amino acids. V was clipped by 1 base and J by 0 bases, with 6 bases between them. CDR1 is GTSNPN and CDR2 is SVGIG in the germline V gene (reference sequence). Here the CDR3 DNA reads TGTGCCTGGAGTGCCCGTACTAACTATGGCTACACCTTC. Its translation is CAWSARTNYGYTF.

The chain joins TRBV9 to TRBJ2-7; tentative D call: TRBD2 (7 bases). This CDR3 has 17 residues. Trimming took off 0 bases at V and 0 bases at J, with 16 bases between the two ends. Germline V lookup: CDR1 SGDLS, CDR2 YYNGEE. The chain's CDR3 is CASSVGGGSPFSYEQYF. The CDR3 DNA reads TGTGCCAGCAGCGTAGGGGGGGGCTCCCCCTTCTCCTACGAGCAGTACTTC.

J is TRBJ2-3 and V is TRBV4-2; D perhaps matches TRBD2 (5 bases). Germline-derived CDR1 and CDR2 are LGHNA and YNFKEQ. This CDR3 region has 13 residues. Trimming cost V 4 bases and J 3 bases, with 8 bases left between them. CDR3 DNA: TGTGCCAGCAGCCCCCGAGGGACAGATACGCAGTATTTT. Protein product: CASSPRGTDTQYF.

The CDR3: CASSVGSSGGFYNEQFF. DNA of the CDR3: TGTGCCAGCAGCGTAGGATCTAGCGGGGGGTTCTACAATGAGCAGTTCTTC. This chain uses TRBV9 with TRBJ2-1, with 11 bases aligning to TRBD2. J was trimmed by 3 bases and V by 0 bases; bases with no gene match: 5. The CDR3 has 17 residues. Per the germline V gene, CDR1 is SGDLS and CDR2 is YYNGEE.

The chain links TRBV7-2 to TRBJ1-1, with D maybe TRBD1 (5 bases). Trimming shortened V by 2 bases and J by 7 bases, and 17 bases separated the two germline ends. CDR3 length equals 15 residues. The V gene's germline CDR1 is SGHTA and CDR2 FQGNSA. CDR3 sequence (DNA): TGTGCCAGCAGCTTACAGATGGGGGGGACGGGTGAAGCTTTCTTT. It is translated as CASSLQMGGTGEAFF.

The chain has TRBV15 and TRBJ1-1, with 10 bases aligning to TRBD1. V lost 2 bases, J lost 7 bases, and 7 bases stayed unmatched. This CDR3 comprises 15 residues. CDR1 is LNHNV and CDR2 is YYDKDF in the germline V gene (reference sequence). DNA of the CDR3: TGTGCCACCAGCAGATCCCGACAGGGGGCAGGTGAAGCTTTCTTT. As protein: CATSRSRQGAGEAFF.

This clone was detected only a few times. This chain uses TRBV14 with TRBJ2-1, with 16 bases lining up with TRBD2. Germline V gene data show CDR1 as SGHDN and CDR2 as FVKESK. V lost 0 bases and J lost 6; bases outside the gene matches: 5. The CDR3 has 18 amino acids. The CDR3 is CASSQDRGLAGGRNEQFF. The CDR3 nucleotides are TGTGCCAGCAGCCAAGATAGGGGACTAGCGGGGGGGCGCAATGAGCAGTTCTTC.

V gene TRBV6-5 combines with J gene TRBJ2-1; TRBD2 matches 10 bases. The CDR3 contains 14 residues. After removal of 6 bases from V and 8 bases from J, the junction contained 7 bases not matched to a gene. CDR1 is MNHEY and CDR2 is SVGAGI in the germline V gene. The CDR3 region is CASRSGRAPDEQFF. The CDR3 bases are TGTGCCAGCAGAAGCGGGAGGGCCCCCGATGAGCAGTTCTTC.

The V call is TRBV19, the J call TRBJ2-1, with D perhaps TRBD1 (5 bases). CDR3 length equals 11 residues. The germline V gene has CDR1 LNHDA and CDR2 SQIVND (reference sequence). The V end lost 5 bases, the J end lost 10 bases, and 9 bases lay between the germline ends. The CDR3 loop reads CASSAGSEQFF. DNA of the CDR3: TGTGCCAGTAGTGCAGGGTCGGAGCAGTTCTTC.

V gene TRBV19 combines with J gene TRBJ2-7; 9 bases agree with TRBD2. The CDR3 is 15 residues long. Trimming at V came to 3 bases and at J to 5 bases, leaving 8 bases not matched to a gene. The germline V gene encodes CDR1 LNHDA and CDR2 SQIVND (reference sequence). CDR3 in amino acids: CASSMGTSSVDEQYF. The CDR3 bases are TGTGCCAGTAGTATGGGGACTAGCAGTGTCGACGAGCAGTACTTC.

The gene calls are TRBV9 and TRBJ1-1; maybe TRBD1 (5 bases). CDR3 length equals 15 residues. Trimming removed 4 bases at V and 0 bases at J, with 13 bases between. Looked up from germline, CDR1 is SGDLS and CDR2 is YYNGEE. The DNA for the CDR3 is TGTGCCAGCAGCCCTTTGACAGACATGAACACTGAAGCTTTCTTT. This translates into CASSPLTDMNTEAFF.

This sequence joins TRBV27 and TRBJ1-1; D not resolved. Per germline, CDR1 MNHEY and CDR2 SMNVEV (reference sequence). The CDR3 totals 17 residues. Trimming took off 2 bases at V and 0 bases at J, with 16 bases between the two ends. This CDR3 reads CASSLKSLRRLNTEAFF. The DNA for the CDR3 is TGTGCCAGCAGTTTAAAGTCCCTGAGGAGATTGAACACTGAAGCTTTCTTT.

The chain links TRBV24-1 to TRBJ2-7; 8 nucleotides align to TRBD1. J was trimmed by 2 bases and V by 3 bases; bases with no gene match: 8. The germline CDR1 and CDR2 sequences are KGHDR and SFDVKD. The CDR3 is 16 amino acids. CDR3 loop: CATSDPIRTGTYEQYF. CDR3 bases: TGTGCCACCAGTGATCCTATTAGGACAGGGACCTACGAGCAGTACTTC.

The CDR3 nucleotides are TGTGCCAGCAGCCCGGGGGACCGATCTGGAAACACCATATATTTT. This translates into CASSPGDRSGNTIYF. The rearrangement uses TRBV28 and TRBJ1-3; the D gene is possibly TRBD1 (5 bases). The CDR3 spans 15 residues. V was shortened by 6 bases and J by 1 base, with 13 bases between the two germline ends. Germline V CDR1 and CDR2: MDHEN, SYDVKM.

This rearrangement joins TRBV11-2 to TRBJ1-6; the match to TRBD1 covers 8 bases. V gave up 6 bases and J gave up 4 bases; unmatched junction bases: 5. The germline CDR1 and CDR2 sequences are SGHAT and FQNNGV. The CDR3 is 15 residues long. The CDR3 spells CASSNRTGYNSPLHF. CDR3 DNA: TGTGCCAGCAGTAATCGGACAGGGTATAATTCACCCCTCCACTTT. Combining the CDR3 with reference TRBV11-2 and TRBJ1-6 gives the whole variable domain EAGVAQSPRYKIIEKRQSVAFWCNPISGHATLYWYQQILGQGPKLLIQFQNNGVVDDSQLPKDRFSAERLKGVDSTLKIQPAKLEDSAVYLCASSNRTGYNSPLHFGNGTRLTVT.

The chain couples TRBV29-1 to TRBJ2-7; no clear D gene. This CDR3 contains 13 residues. With 6 bases removed from V and 2 bases from J, the gap between germline ends came to 14 bases. Germline loops: CDR1 SQVTM, CDR2 ANQGSEA. The CDR3 nucleotides are TGCAGCGTCTCGCAGTCGAATACCTACGAGCAGTACTTC. Its protein is CSVSQSNTYEQYF.

As DNA, the CDR3 is TGTGCCAGCAGTCCCCATGGGCAGGGTTATGGCTACACCTTC. Translated, it gives CASSPHGQGYGYTF. The genes are TRBV6-5 and TRBJ1-2, with a possible D match to TRBD1 (5 bases). CDR1 and CDR2 from the germline V gene are MNHEY and SVGAGI. V was cut by 5 bases and J by 5 bases, with 15 bases left in between. The length of the CDR3 is 14 residues.